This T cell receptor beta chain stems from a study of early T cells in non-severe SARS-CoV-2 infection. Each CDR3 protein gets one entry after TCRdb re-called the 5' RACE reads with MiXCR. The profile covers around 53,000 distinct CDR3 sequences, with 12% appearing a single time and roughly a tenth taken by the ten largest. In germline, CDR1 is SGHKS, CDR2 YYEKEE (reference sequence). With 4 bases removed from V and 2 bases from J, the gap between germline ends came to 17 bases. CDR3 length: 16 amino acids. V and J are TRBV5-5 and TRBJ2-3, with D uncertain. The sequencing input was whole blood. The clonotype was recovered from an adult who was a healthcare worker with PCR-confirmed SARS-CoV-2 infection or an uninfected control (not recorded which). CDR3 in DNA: TGTGCCAGCAGCCGAGGATCGGGTCGGGCCACAGATACGCAGTATTTT. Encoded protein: CASSRGSGRATDTQYF.